Sequencing of this T cell receptor beta chain was carried out in a study of T-cell memory formation after mild COVID-19. Per the germline V gene, CDR1 is LGHNA and CDR2 is YSLEER. Trimming left V 0 bases short and J 4 bases short, with 8 bases between. The CDR3 sequence is 14 residues long. It was 5'RACE with constant-segment primers that produced the TCR alpha and TCR beta cDNA libraries, which carried sample barcodes and UMIs. TCRdb called the 5' RACE reads again in MiXCR, with one record for every CDR3 protein. The sample consists of 150,000 to 200,000 distinct CDR3 sequences, approximately 10% of them appearing once.

The clonotype originates from a man younger than 35 who had mild COVID-19 (a few samples of this study predate the infection). Cell type and time point are not known. The chain recombines TRBV4-3 with TRBJ2-3, with D maybe TRBD2 (5 bases). Material: PBMCs or a T cell subset sorted from them (not recorded which). DNA for the CDR3: TGCGCCAGCAGCCAAGATTGGGAGTCAGATACGCAGTATTTT. This codes for CASSQDWESDTQYF.